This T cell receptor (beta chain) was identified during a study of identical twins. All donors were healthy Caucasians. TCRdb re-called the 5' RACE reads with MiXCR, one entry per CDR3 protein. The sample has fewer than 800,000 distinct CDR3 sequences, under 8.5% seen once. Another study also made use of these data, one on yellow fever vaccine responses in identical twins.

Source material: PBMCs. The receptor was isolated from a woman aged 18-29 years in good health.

DNA of the CDR3: TGTGCCATCAGCTCCGGGACAGGGGGCTACAATGAGCAGTTCTTC. Residues: CAISSGTGGYNEQFF. V is TRBV10-3 and J is TRBJ2-1; 11 positions match TRBD1. The junction had 4 bases not matched to a gene; V was cut back by 6 bases and J by 3 bases. The CDR3 length is 15 residues. From germline, CDR1 is ENHRY and CDR2 SYGVKD.